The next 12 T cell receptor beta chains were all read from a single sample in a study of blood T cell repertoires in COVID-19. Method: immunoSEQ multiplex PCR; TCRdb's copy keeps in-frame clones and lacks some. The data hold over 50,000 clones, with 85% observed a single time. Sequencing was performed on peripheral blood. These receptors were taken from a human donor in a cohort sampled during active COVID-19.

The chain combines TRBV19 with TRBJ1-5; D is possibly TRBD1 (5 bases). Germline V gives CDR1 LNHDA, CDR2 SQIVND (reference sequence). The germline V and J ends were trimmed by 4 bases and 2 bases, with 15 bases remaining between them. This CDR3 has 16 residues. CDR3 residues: CASSTTWGVGNQPQHF. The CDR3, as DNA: TGTGCCAGTAGTACGACCTGGGGGGTTGGCAATCAGCCCCAGCATTTT.

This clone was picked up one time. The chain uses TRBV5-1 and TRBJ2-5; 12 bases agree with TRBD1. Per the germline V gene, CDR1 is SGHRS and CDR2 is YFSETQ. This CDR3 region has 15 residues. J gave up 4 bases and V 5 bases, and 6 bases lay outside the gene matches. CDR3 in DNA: TGCGCCAGCAGTCGAGGGACAGGGGGCAGAGAGACCCAGTACTTC. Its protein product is CASSRGTGGRETQYF.

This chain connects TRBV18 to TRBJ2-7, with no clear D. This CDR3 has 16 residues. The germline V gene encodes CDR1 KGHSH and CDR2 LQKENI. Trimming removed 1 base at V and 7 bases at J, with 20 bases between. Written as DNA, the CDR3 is TGTGCCAGCTCACCACATTGGGCACCGCTTGTTGGAGAGCAGTACTTC. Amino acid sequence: CASSPHWAPLVGEQYF.

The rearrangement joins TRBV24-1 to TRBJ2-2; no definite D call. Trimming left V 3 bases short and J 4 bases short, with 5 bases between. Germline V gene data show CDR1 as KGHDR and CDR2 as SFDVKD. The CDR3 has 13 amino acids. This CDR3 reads CATSDGSTGELFF. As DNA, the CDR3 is TGTGCCACCAGTGATGGCTCCACCGGGGAGCTGTTTTTT.

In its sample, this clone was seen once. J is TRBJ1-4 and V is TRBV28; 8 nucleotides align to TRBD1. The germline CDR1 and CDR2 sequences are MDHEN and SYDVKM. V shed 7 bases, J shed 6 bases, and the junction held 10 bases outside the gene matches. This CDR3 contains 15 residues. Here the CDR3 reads CASTGGQGEYEKLFF. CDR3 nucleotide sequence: TGTGCCAGCACCGGAGGACAGGGAGAGTATGAAAAACTGTTTTTT.

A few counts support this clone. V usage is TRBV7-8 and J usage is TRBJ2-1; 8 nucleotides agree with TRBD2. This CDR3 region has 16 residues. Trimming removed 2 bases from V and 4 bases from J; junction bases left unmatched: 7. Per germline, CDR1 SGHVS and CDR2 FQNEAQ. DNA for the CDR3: TGTGCCAGCAGCTTAACAGCGGGAGTATTTTACAATGAGCAGTTCTTC. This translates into CASSLTAGVFYNEQFF.

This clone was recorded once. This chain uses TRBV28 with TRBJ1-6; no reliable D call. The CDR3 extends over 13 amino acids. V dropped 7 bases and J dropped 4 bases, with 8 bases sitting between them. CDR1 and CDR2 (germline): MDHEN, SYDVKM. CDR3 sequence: CASIAGYNSPLHF. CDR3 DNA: TGTGCCAGCATAGCGGGATATAATTCACCCCTCCACTTT.

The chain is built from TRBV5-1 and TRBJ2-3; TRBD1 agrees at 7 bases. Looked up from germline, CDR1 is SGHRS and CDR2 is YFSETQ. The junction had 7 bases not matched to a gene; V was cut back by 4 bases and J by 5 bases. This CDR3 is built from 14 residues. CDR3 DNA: TGCGCCAGCAGCAACCTGACAGGGAAAGATACGCAGTATTTT. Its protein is CASSNLTGKDTQYF.

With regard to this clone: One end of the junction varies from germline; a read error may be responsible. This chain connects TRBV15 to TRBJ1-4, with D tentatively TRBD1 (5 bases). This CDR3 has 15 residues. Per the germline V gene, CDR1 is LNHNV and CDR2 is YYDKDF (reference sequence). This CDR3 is CAISRDLGAGEKLFF. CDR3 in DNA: TGTGCCATCAGCAGAGATCTAGGGGCAGGTGAAAAACTGTTTTTT.

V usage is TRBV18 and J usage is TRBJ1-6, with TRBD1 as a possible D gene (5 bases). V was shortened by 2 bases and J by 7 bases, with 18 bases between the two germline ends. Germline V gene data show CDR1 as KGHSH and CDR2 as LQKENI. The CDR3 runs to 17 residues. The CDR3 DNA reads TGTGCCAGCTCACCAGGCCCCCCAGGGAGGGGAAATTCACCCCTCCACTTT. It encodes CASSPGPPGRGNSPLHF.

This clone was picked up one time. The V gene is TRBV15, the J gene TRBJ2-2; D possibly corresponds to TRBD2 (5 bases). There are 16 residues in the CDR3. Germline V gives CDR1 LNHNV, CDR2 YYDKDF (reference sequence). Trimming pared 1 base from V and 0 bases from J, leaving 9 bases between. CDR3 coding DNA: TGTGCCACCAGCAGAGGCGGGCACACGAACACCGGGGAGCTGTTTTTT. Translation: CATSRGGHTNTGELFF.

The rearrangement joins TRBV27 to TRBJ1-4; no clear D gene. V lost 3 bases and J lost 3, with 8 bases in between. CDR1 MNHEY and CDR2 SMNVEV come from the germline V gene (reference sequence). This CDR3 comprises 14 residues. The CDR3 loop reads CASSLNRANEKLFF. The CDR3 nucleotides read TGTGCCAGCAGTTTGAACCGGGCTAATGAAAAACTGTTTTTT. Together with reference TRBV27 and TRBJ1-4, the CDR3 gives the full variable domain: EAQVTQNPRYLITVTGKKLTVTCSQNMNHEYMSWYRQDPGLGLRQIYYSMNVEVTDKGDVPEGYKVSRKEKRNFPLILESPSPNQTSLYFCASSLNRANEKLFFGSGTQLSVL.